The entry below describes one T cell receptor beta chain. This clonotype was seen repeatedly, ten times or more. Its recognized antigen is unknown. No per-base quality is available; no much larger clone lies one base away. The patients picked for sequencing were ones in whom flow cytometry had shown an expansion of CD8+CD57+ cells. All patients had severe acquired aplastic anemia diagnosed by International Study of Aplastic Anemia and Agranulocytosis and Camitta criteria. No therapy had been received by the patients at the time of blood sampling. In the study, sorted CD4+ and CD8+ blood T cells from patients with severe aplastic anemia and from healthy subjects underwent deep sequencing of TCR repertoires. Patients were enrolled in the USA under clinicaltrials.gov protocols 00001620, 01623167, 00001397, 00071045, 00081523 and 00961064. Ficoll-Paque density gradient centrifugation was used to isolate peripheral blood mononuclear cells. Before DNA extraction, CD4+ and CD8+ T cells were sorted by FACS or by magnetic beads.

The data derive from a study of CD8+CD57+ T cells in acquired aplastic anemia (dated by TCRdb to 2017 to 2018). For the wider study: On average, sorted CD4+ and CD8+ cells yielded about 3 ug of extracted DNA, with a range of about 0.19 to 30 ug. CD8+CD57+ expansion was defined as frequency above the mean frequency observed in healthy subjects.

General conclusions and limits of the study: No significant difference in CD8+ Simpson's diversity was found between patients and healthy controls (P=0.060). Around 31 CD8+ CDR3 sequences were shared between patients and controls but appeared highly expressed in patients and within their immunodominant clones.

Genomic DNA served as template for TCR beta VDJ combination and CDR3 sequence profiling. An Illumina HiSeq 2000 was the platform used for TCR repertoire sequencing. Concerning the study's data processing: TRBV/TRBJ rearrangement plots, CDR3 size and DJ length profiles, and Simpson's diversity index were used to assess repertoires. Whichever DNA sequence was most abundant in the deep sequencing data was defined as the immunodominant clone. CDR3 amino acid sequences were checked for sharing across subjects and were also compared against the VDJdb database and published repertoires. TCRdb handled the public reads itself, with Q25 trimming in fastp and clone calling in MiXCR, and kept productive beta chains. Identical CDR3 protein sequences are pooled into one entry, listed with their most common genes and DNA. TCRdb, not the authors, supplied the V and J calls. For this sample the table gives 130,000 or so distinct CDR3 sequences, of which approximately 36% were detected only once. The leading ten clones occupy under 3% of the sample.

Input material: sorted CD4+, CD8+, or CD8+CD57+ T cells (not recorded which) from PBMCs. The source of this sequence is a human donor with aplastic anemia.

The CDR3 here reads CASSEQGGGYGYTF. The nucleotide sequence is given as TGTGCCAGCAGTGAACAGGGGGGTGGCTATGGCTACACCTTC. The receptor chain draws on TRBV6-1 and TRBJ1-2; TRBD1 lines up with 7 middle nucleotides. The CDR3, cysteine through phenylalanine, is 14 amino acids long. Just the 42-base CDR3 DNA is kept, in frame starting at base 1. The germline V gene gives CDR1 as MNHNS and CDR2 as SASEGT. The V end gives up 2 bases and the J end 4 bases, leaving 4 bases in the junction not matched to a gene.